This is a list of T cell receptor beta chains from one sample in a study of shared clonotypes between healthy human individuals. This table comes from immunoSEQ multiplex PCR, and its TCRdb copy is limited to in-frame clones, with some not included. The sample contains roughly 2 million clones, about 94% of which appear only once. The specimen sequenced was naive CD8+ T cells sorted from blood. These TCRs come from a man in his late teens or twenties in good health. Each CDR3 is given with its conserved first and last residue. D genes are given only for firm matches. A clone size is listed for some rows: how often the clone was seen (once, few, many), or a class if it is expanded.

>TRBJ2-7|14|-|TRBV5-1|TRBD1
CASSLAPIGTGWYF
TGCGCCAGCAGCTTGGCCCCTATAGGGACAGGGTGGTACTTC
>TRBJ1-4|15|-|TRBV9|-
CASSVSGQSNEKLFF
TGTGCCAGCAGCGTCTCGGGACAATCTAATGAAAAACTGTTTTTT
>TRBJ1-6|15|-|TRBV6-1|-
CASSKGWELNSPLHF
TGTGCCAGCAGTAAGGGGTGGGAGCTCAATTCACCCCTCCACTTT
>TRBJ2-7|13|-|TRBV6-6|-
CASSYSSPYEQYF
TGTGCCAGCAGTTACTCGAGCCCCTACGAGCAGTACTTC
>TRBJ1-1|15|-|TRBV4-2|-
CASSQGGGVNTEAFF
TGTGCCAGCAGCCAAGGGGGGGGTGTAAACACTGAAGCTTTCTTT
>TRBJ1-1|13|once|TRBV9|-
CASSVVSGSEAFF
TGTGCCAGCAGCGTAGTATCCGGAAGTGAAGCTTTCTTT
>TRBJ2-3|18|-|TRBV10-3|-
CAISELHKAGEGTDTQYF
TGTGCCATCAGTGAGTTACATAAGGCGGGCGAGGGAACAGATACGCAGTATTTT
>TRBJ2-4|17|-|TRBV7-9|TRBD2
CASSSGLAGLAKNIQYF
TGTGCCAGCAGCTCGGGACTAGCGGGACTAGCCAAAAACATTCAGTACTTC
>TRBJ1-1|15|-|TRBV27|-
CASRPPARLNTEAFF
TGTGCCAGCAGACCCCCAGCCAGGTTGAACACTGAAGCTTTCTTT
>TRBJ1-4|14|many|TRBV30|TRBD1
CAWSTGGRSEKLFF
TGTGCCTGGAGTACAGGGGGGAGGAGTGAAAAACTGTTTTTT
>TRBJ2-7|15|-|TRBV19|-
CASSRGGEGTYEQYF
TGTGCCAGTAGCAGGGGGGGCGAAGGCACCTACGAGCAGTACTTC
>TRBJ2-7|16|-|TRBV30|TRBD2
CAWSVLGTSEAYEQYF
TGTGCCTGGAGTGTACTAGGGACTAGCGAAGCCTACGAGCAGTACTTC
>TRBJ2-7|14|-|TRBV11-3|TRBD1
CASSYSGTGYEQYF
TGTGCCAGCAGCTACTCCGGGACAGGCTACGAGCAGTACTTC
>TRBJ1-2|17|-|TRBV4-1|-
CASSYRTASRPDYGYTF
TGCGCCAGCAGCTACCGGACAGCTTCTAGACCCGACTATGGCTACACCTTC
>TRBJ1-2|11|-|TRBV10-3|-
CAIITNYGYTF
TGTGCCATCATTACTAACTATGGCTACACCTTC
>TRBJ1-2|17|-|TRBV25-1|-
CASSEYNYGGGKDGYTF
TGTGCCAGCAGTGAATATAATTACGGGGGAGGTAAAGATGGCTACACCTTC
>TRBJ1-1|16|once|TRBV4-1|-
CASSQVQGRRDTEAFF
TGCGCCAGCAGCCAAGTCCAGGGTCGACGGGACACTGAAGCTTTCTTT
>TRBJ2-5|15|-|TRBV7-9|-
CASSVADSSQETQYF
TGTGCCAGCAGCGTAGCGGACAGTTCCCAAGAGACCCAGTACTTC
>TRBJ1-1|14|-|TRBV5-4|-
CASSRTGMNTEAFF
TGTGCCAGCAGCAGGACTGGTATGAACACTGAAGCTTTCTTT
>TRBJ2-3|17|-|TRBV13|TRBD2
CASSLLAVLGSTDTQYF
TGTGCCAGCAGCTTACTAGCGGTCCTAGGGAGCACAGATACGCAGTATTTT
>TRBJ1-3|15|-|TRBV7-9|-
CASGLPWSSGNTIYF
TGTGCCAGTGGTCTGCCCTGGAGCTCTGGAAACACCATATATTTT
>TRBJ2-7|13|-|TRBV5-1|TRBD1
CASSRDRGYEQYF
TGCGCCAGCAGCCGGGACAGGGGGTACGAGCAGTACTTC
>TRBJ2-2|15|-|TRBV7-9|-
CASSSETANTGELFF
TGTGCCAGCAGCTCGGAGACGGCGAACACCGGGGAGCTGTTTTTT
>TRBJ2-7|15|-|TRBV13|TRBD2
CASSLSGGVSYEQYF
TGTGCCAGCAGCCTTAGCGGGGGGGTCTCCTACGAGCAGTACTTC
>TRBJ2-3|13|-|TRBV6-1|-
CASTPRSTDTQYF
TGTGCCAGCACCCCCAGAAGCACAGATACGCAGTATTTT
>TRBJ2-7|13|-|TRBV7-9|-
CASSLPGSYEQYF
TGTGCCAGCAGCCTCCCGGGGTCCTACGAGCAGTACTTC
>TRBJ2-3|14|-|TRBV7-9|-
CASSLTEGIDTQYF
TGTGCCAGCAGCCTGACGGAGGGCATAGATACGCAGTATTTT
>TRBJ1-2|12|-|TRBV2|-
CASRPAGTGYTF
TGTGCCAGCAGACCGGCAGGAACCGGCTACACCTTC
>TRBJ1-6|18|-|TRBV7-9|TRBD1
CASSPPVGQGLSNSPLHF
TGTGCCAGCAGCCCACCGGTTGGACAGGGTCTTAGTAATTCACCCCTCCACTTT
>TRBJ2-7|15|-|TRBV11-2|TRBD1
CASSSNDRAFDEQYF
TGTGCCAGCAGCTCGAACGACAGGGCATTTGACGAGCAGTACTTC
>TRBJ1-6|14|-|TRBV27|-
CASSLTAFNSPLHF
TGTGCCAGCAGTTTGACAGCCTTTAATTCACCCCTCCACTTT
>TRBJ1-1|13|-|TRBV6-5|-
CATYKDSKLEAFF
TGTGCCACCTACAAGGACAGTAAACTTGAAGCTTTCTTT
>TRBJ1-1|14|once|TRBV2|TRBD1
CASSEDRGYTEAFF
TGTGCCAGCAGTGAGGACAGGGGTTACACTGAAGCTTTCTTT
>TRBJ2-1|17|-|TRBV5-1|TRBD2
CASSSVTSRLAGNEQFF
TGCGCCAGCAGCTCGGTGACCTCGAGACTAGCGGGCAATGAGCAGTTCTTC
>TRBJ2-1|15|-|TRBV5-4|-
CASSLMGGFYNEQFF
TGTGCCAGCAGCTTGATGGGGGGATTCTACAATGAGCAGTTCTTC
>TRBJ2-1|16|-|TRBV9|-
CASSPISQGLIDEQFF
TGTGCCAGCAGCCCTATTTCACAGGGATTGATAGATGAGCAGTTCTTC
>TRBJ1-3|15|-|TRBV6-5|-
CASSVSSEGRNTIYF
TGTGCCAGCAGCGTTTCTTCGGAAGGTAGAAACACCATATATTTT
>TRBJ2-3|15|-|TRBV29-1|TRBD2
CSVDRGGAGTDTQYF
TGCAGCGTTGACCGCGGGGGGGCCGGCACAGATACGCAGTATTTT
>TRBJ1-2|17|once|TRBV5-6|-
CASSVRQENRPNYGYTF
TGTGCCAGCAGCGTCCGACAGGAGAATCGCCCTAACTATGGCTACACCTTC
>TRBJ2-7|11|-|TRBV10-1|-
CASSAGFEQYF
TGCGCCAGCAGTGCAGGGTTCGAGCAGTACTTC
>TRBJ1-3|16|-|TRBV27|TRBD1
CASSQGPGQGKHTIYF
TGTGCCAGCAGTCAGGGGCCGGGACAGGGGAAACACACCATATATTTT
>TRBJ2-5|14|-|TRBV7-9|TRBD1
CASSFTGETETQYF
TGTGCCAGCAGCTTTACAGGGGAGACAGAGACCCAGTACTTC
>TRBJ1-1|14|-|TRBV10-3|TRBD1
CAIADLDRATEAFF
TGTGCCATCGCGGACCTGGACAGGGCCACTGAAGCTTTCTTT
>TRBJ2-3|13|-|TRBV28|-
CASSLQVTDTQYF
TGTGCCAGCAGTTTACAAGTCACAGATACGCAGTATTTT
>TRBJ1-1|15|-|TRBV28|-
CASSTHREENTEAFF
TGTGCCAGCAGCACTCACAGGGAAGAGAACACTGAAGCTTTCTTT
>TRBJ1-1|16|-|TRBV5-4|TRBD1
CASSLNRGLANTEAFF
TGTGCCAGCAGCTTGAACAGGGGGCTTGCGAACACTGAAGCTTTCTTT
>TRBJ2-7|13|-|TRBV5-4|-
CASNFQGSYEQYF
TGTGCCAGCAACTTCCAGGGATCCTACGAGCAGTACTTC
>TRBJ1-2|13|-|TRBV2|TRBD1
CASSGGTGAGYTF
TGTGCCAGCAGTGGTGGGACAGGGGCCGGCTACACCTTC
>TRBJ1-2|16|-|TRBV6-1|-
CASSEGPPLAYYGYTF
TGTGCCAGCAGTGAAGGCCCACCCCTGGCGTACTATGGCTACACCTTC
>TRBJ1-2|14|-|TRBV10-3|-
CAISDSSDNYGYTF
TGTGCCATCAGTGACTCGTCAGACAACTATGGCTACACCTTC
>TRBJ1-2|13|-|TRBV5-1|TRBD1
CASSLDRGYGYTF
TGCGCCAGCAGCTTGGACAGGGGGTATGGCTACACCTTC
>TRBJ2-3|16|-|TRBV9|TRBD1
CASRSGGQENTDTQYF
TGTGCCAGCCGGAGTGGCGGACAGGAGAACACAGATACGCAGTATTTT